A single sample gave rise to the 3 T cell receptor beta chains below, sequenced in a study of blood T cell repertoires in COVID-19. The data were produced by immunoSEQ multiplex PCR, yet TCRdb's version contains in-frame clones alone and is incomplete. This table has fewer than 300,000 clones, 75% to 90% appearing once. Sequencing used peripheral blood. Receptors were obtained from a woman aged 45-65 years with COVID-19, enrolled during active disease.

This clone was observed a single time. The chain uses TRBV18 and TRBJ2-7, with 10 bases aligning to TRBD1. The V and J ends lost 3 bases and 9 bases, in that order; junction bases with no gene match: 8. This CDR3 spans 14 amino acids. Germline-derived CDR1 and CDR2 are KGHSH and LQKENI. This CDR3 is CASSPTGTGERQYF. CDR3 in DNA: TGTGCCAGCTCACCGACCGGGACAGGGGAACGGCAGTACTTC. Drawing the rest from reference TRBV18 and TRBJ2-7, the complete variable domain is NAGVMQNPRHLVRRRGQEARLRCSPMKGHSHVYWYRQLPEEGLKFMVYLQKENIIDESGMPKERFSAEFPKEGPSILRIQQVVRGDSAAYFCASSPTGTGERQYFGPGTRLTVT.

This sequence joins TRBV12-3 or TRBV12-4 and TRBJ1-5; 8 bases align to TRBD1. The J segment lost 5 bases and the V segment lost 5 bases, leaving 2 bases of the junction unmatched. This CDR3 has 13 amino acids. The CDR3: CASSPGGDQPQHF. CDR3 nucleotides: TGTGCCAGCAGTCCAGGGGGCGATCAGCCCCAGCATTTT.

The J gene is TRBJ1-2, the V gene TRBV29-1, with D tentatively TRBD1 (6 bases). CDR1 SQVTM and CDR2 ANQGSEA come from the germline V gene. V was clipped by 6 bases and J by 8 bases, with 19 bases between them. The CDR3 has 13 amino acids. CDR3 in amino acids: CSVRQDGILGYTF. CDR3 coding DNA: TGCAGCGTCCGACAGGACGGGATATTAGGCTACACCTTC.